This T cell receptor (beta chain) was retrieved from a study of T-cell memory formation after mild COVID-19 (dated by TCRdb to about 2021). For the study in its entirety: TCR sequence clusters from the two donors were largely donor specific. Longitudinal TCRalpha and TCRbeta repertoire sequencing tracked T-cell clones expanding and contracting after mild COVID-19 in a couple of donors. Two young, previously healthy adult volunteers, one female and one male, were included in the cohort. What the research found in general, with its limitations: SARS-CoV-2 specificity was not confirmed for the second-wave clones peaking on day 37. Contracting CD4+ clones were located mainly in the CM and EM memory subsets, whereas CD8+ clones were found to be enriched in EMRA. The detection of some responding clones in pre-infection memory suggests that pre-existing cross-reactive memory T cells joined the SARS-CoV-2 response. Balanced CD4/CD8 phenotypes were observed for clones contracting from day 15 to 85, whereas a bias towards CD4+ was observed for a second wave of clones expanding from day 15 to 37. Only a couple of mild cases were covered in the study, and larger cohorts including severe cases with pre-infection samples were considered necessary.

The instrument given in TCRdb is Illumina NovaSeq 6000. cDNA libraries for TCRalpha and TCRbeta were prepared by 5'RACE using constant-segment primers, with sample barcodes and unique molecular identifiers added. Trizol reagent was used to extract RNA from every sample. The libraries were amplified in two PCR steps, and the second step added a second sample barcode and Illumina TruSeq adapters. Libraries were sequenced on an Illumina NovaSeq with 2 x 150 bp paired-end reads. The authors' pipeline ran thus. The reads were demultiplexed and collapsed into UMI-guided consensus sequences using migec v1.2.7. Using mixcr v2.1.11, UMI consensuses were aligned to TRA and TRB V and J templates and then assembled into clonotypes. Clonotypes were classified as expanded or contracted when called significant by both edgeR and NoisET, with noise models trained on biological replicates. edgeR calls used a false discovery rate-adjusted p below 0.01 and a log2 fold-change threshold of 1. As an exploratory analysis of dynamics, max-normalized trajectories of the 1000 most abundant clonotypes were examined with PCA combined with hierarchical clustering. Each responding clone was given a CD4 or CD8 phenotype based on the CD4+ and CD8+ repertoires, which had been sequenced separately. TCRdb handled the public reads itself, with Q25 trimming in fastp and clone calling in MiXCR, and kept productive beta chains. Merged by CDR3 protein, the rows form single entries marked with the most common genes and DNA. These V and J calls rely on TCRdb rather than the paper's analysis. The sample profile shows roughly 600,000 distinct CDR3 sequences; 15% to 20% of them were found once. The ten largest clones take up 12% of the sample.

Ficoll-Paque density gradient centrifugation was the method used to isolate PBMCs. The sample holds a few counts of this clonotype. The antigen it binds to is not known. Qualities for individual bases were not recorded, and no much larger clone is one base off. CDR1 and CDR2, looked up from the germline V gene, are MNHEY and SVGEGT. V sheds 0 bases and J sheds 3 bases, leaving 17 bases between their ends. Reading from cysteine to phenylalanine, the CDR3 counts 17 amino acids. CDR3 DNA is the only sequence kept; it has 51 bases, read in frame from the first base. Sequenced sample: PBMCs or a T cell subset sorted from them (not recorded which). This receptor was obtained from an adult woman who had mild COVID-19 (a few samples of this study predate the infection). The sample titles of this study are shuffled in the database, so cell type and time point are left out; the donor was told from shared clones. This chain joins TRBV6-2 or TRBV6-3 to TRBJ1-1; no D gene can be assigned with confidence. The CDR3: CASSYSGEAHLDTEAFF. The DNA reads TGTGCCAGCAGTTACTCAGGCGAAGCCCACCTCGACACTGAAGCTTTCTTT.